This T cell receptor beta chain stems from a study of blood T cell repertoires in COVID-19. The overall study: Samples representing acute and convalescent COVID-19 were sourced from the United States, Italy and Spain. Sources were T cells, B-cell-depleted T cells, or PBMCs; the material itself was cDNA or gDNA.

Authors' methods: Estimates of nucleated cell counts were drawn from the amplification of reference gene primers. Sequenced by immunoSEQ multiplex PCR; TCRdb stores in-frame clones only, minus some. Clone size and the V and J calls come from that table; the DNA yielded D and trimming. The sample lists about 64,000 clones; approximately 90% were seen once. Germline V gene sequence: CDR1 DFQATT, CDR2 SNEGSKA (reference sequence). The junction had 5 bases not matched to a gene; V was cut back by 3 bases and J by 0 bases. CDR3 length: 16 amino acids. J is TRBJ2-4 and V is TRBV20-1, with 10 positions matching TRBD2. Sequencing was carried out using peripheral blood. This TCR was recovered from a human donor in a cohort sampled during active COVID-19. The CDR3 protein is CSASWTSGLAKNIQYF. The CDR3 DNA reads TGCAGTGCTAGTTGGACTAGCGGCTTAGCCAAAAACATTCAGTACTTC.